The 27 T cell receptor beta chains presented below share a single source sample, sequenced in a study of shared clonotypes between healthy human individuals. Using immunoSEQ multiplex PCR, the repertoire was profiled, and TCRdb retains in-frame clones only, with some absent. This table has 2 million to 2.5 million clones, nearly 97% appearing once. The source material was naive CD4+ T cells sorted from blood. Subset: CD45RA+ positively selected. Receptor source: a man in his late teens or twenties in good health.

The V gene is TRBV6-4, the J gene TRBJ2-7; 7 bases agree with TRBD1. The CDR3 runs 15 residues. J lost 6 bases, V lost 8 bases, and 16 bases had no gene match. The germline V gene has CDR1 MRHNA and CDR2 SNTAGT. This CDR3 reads CASGDSIIRIGEQYF. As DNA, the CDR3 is TGTGCCAGCGGGGACAGTATAATCAGGATTGGCGAGCAGTACTTC.

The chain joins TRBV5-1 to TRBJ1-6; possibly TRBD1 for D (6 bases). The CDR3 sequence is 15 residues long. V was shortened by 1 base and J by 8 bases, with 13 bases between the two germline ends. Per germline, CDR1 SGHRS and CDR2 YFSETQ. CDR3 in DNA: TGCGCCAGCAGCTTGAATGGGGGGGCTGATTCACCCCTCCACTTT. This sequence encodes CASSLNGGADSPLHF.

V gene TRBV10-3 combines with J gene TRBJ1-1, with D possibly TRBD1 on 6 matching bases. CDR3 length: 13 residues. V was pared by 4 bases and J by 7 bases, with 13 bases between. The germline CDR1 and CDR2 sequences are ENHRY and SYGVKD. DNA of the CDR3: TGTGCCATCAGTGCAGGGGTTAATAGTGAAGCTTTCTTT. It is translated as CAISAGVNSEAFF.

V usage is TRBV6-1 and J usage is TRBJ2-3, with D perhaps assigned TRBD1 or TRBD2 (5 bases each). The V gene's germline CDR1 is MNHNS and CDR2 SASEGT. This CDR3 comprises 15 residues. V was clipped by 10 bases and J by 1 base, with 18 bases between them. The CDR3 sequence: CATKPPGPGTDTQYF. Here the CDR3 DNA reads TGTGCCACTAAACCTCCGGGACCAGGCACAGATACGCAGTATTTT.

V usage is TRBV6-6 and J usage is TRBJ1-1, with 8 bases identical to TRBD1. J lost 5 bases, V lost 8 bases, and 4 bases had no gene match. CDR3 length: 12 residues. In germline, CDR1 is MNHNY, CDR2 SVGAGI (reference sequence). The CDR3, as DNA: TGTGCCAGCGGACAGGGTTGGACTGAAGCTTTCTTT. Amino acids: CASGQGWTEAFF.

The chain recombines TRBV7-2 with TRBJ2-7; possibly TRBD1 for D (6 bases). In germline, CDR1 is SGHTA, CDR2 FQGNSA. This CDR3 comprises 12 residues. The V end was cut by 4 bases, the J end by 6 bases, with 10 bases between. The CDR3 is CASSYRAGEQYF. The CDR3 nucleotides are TGTGCCAGCAGCTACAGGGCCGGCGAGCAGTACTTC.

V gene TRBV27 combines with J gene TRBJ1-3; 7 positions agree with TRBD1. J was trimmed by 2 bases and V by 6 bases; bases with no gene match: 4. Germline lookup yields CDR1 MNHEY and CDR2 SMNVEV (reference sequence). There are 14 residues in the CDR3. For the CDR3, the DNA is TGTGCCAGCAGCCCCGACAGGGCTGGAAACACCATATATTTT. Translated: CASSPDRAGNTIYF.

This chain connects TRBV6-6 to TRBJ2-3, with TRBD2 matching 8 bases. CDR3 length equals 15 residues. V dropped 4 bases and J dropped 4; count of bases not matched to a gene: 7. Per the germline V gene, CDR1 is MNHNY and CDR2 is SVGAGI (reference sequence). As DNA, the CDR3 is TGTGCCAGCAGTTCCCCGGCTAGCGGGCCAGATACGCAGTATTTT. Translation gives CASSSPASGPDTQYF.

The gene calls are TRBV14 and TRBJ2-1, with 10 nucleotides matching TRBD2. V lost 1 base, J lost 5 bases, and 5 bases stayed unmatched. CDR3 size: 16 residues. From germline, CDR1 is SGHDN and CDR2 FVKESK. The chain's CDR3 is CASSQVGLAANNEQFF. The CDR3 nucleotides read TGTGCCAGCAGCCAAGTTGGACTAGCGGCGAACAATGAGCAGTTCTTC. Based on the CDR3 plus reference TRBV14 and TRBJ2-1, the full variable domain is EAGVTQFPSHSVIEKGQTVTLRCDPISGHDNLYWYRRVMGKEIKFLLHFVKESKQDESGMPNNRFLAERTGGTYSTLKVQPAELEDSGVYFCASSQVGLAANNEQFFGPGTRLTVL.

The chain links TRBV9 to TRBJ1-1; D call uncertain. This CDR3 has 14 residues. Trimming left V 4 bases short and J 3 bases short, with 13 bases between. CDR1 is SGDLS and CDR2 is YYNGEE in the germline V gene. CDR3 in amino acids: CASSPWGVDTEAFF. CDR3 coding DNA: TGTGCCAGCAGCCCCTGGGGAGTGGACACTGAAGCTTTCTTT.

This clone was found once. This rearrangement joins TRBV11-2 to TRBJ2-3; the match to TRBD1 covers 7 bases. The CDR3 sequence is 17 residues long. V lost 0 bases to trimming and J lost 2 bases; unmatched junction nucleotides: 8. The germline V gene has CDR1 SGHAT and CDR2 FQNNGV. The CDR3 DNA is TGTGCCAGCAGCTTAGATCTTTTGGGACAGAACACAGATACGCAGTATTTT. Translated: CASSLDLLGQNTDTQYF.

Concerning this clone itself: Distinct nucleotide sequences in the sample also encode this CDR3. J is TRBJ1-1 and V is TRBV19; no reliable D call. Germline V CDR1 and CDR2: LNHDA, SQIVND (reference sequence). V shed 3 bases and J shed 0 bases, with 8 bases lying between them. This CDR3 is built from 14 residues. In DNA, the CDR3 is TGTGCCAGTAGTATTGAGGGTATGAACACTGAAGCTTTCTTT. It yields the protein CASSIEGMNTEAFF. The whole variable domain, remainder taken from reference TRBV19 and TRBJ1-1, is DGGITQSPKYLFRKEGQNVTLSCEQNLNHDAMYWYRQDPGQGLRLIYYSQIVNDFQKGDIAEGYSVSREKKESFPLTVTSAQKNPTAFYLCASSIEGMNTEAFFGQGTRLTVV.

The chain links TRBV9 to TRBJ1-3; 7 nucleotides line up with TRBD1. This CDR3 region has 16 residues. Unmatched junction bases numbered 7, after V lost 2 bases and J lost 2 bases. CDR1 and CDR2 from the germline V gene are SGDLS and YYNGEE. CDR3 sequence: CASSVSGDSTGNTIYF. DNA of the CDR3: TGTGCCAGCAGCGTTAGTGGGGACAGCACTGGAAACACCATATATTTT.

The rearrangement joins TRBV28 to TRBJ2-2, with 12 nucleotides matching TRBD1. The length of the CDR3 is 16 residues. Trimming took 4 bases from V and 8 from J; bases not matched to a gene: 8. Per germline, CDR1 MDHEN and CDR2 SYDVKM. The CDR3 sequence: CASSSSGTGGLGELFF. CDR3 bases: TGTGCCAGCAGTTCAAGCGGGACAGGGGGCTTGGGGGAGCTGTTTTTT.

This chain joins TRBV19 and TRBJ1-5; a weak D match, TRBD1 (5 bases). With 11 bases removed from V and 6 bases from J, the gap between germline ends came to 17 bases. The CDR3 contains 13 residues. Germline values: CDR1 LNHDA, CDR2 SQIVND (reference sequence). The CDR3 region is CAREVGDGQPQHF. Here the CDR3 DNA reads TGTGCCCGTGAGGTAGGGGATGGTCAGCCCCAGCATTTT.

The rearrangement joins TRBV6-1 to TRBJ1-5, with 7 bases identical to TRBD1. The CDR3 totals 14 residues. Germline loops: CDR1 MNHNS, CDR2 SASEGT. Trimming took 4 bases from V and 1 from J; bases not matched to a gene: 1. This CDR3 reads CASSVGQSNQPQHF. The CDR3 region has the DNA TGTGCCAGCAGTGTGGGACAGAGCAATCAGCCCCAGCATTTT.

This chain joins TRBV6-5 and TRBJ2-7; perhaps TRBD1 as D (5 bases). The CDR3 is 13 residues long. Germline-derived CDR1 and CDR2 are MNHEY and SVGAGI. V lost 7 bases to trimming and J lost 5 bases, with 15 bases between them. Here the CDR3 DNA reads TGTGCCAGCAAAAACCGTGGGGCGGACGAGCAGTACTTC. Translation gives CASKNRGADEQYF.

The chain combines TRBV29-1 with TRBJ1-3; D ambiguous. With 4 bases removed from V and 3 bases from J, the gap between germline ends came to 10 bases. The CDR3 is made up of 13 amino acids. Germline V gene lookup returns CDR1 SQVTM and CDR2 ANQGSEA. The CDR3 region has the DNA TGCAGCGTTGTGGTGGGGATTGGAAACACCATATATTTT. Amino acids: CSVVVGIGNTIYF.

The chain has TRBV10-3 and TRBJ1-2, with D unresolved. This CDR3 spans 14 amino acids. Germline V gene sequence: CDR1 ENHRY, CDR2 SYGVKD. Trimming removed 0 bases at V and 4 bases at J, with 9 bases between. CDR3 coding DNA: TGTGCCATCAGTGAGTCTTCTACCGGCTATGGCTACACCTTC. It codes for CAISESSTGYGYTF.

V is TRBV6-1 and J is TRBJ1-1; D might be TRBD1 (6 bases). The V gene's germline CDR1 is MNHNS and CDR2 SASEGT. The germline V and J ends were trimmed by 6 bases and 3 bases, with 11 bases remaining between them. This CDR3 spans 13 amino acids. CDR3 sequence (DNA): TGTGCCAGCAGCCGACAGGTAGACACTGAAGCTTTCTTT. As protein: CASSRQVDTEAFF.

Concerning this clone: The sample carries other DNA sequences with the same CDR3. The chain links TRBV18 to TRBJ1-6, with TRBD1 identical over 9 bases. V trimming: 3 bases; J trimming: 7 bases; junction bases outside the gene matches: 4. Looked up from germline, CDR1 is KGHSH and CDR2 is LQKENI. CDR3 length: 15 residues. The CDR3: CASSPLGQGNSPLHF. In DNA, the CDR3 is TGTGCCAGCTCACCCCTCGGACAGGGGAATTCACCCCTCCACTTT.

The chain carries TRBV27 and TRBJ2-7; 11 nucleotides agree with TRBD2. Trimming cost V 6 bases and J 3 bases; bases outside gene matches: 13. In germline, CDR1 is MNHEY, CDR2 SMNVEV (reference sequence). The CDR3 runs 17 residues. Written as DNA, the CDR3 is TGTGCCAGCAGCGGCCGAGTTAGCGGGAGGGCCGGCTACGAGCAGTACTTC. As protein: CASSGRVSGRAGYEQYF.

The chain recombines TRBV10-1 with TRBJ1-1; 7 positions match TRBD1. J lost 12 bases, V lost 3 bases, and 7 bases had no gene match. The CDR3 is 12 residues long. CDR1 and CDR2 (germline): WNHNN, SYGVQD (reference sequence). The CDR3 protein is CASSEATGRSFF. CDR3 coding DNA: TGCGCCAGCAGTGAAGCGACAGGGAGATCTTTCTTT.

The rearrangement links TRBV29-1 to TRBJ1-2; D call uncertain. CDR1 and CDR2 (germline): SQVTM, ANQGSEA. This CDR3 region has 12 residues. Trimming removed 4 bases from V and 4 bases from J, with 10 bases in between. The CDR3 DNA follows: TGCAGCGTTGCCCTCCAAAGCTATGGCTACACCTTC. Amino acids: CSVALQSYGYTF.

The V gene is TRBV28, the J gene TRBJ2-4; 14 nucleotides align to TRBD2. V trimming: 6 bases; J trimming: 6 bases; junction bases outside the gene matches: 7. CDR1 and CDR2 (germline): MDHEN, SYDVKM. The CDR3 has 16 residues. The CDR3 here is CASSYSGTSGGNIQYF. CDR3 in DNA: TGTGCCAGCAGCTACTCCGGGACTAGCGGGGGAAACATTCAGTACTTC.

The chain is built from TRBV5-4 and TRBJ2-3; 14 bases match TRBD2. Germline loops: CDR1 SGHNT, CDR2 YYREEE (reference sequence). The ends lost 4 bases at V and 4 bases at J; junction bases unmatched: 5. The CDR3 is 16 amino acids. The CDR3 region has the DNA TGTGCCAGCAGCCGACCGGGACTAGCGGGAGCAGATACGCAGTATTTT. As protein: CASSRPGLAGADTQYF.

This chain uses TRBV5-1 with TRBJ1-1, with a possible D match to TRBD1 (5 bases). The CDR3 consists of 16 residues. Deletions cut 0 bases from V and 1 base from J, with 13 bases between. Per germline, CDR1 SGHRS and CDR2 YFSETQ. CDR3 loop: CASSLDIGVGNTEAFF. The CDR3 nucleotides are TGCGCCAGCAGCTTGGACATAGGGGTCGGGAACACTGAAGCTTTCTTT.